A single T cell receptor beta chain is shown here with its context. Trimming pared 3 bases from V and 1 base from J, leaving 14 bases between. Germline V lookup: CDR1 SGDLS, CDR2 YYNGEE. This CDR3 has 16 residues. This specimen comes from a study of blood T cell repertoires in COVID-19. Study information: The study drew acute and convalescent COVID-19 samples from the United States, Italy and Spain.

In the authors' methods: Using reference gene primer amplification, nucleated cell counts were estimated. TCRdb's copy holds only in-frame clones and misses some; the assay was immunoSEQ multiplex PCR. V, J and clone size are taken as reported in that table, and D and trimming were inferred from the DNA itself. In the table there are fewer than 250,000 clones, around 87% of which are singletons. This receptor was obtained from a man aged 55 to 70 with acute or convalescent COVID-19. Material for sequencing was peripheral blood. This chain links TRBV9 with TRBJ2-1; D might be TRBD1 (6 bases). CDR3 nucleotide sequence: TGTGCCAGCAGCGAAACCGGGACACCGTCCTACAATGAGCAGTTCTTC. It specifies CASSETGTPSYNEQFF.